The subject of this entry is one T cell receptor (beta chain). The antigen is not known. This entry belongs to a study of OX40 agonist ivuxolimab in advanced cancers. Study-level findings and limits: Dose levels from 0.1 to 3.0 mg/kg saw CD4+ and CD8+ blood T cells expand clonally by week 6.

Deletions cut 1 base from V and 3 bases from J, with 7 bases between. Germline V gives CDR1 SGHTA, CDR2 FQGNSA. The CDR3 runs to 13 residues. Produced via immunoSEQ multiplex PCR; TCRdb's table is partial and in-frame only. The sample shows some 76,000 clones, about 93% of them seen only once. The chain employs TRBV7-2 and TRBJ2-7; D unclear. This sequence originates from an adult with an advanced solid tumor such as melanoma, head and neck, liver or kidney cancer. The sample in question was CD4+ or CD8+ T cells sorted from blood, obtained in a trial of the OX40 agonist ivuxolimab. CDR3 region: CASSLGTVYEQYF. In DNA form, the CDR3 reads TGTGCCAGCAGCTTAGGGACCGTCTACGAGCAGTACTTC.